This T cell receptor (beta chain) originates from a study of low-dose radiotherapy and immunotherapy resistance in tumors (dated by TCRdb to the early 2020s). Some background on the complete study: In Cohort 1, 0.5 Gy per fraction was delivered every 2 weeks, and a total PTV dose of 6.5 Gy was prescribed. For Cohort 2, the dose was 1 Gy per fraction given every two weeks, adding up to 13 Gy in total across 26 weeks. Nivolumab and ipilimumab were both given intravenously, with nivolumab at a 240 mg flat dose every two weeks and ipilimumab at 1 mg/kg every six weeks. Cyclophosphamide 200 mg/m2 was given intravenously every two weeks, one day before each radiation and immunotherapy administration. Starting on cycle 1 day 1, patients took 300 mg of aspirin by mouth once daily for four cycles. Trial participants were not randomized into treatment groups. Eight patients were included in the translational analysis: three from the first dose cohort and the first five from the second dose cohort.

Explained via the paper, the time point label denotes: after trial treatment. This specimen's treatment or condition label, interpreted: LDRT plus nivolumab, ipilimumab, low-dose cyclophosphamide and aspirin (RACIN trial). Donors were enrolled in RACIN, a single-arm phase I dose-escalation trial combining nivolumab, ipilimumab, aspirin, low-dose cyclophosphamide and low-dose radiotherapy. Eligible patients had advanced, TIL-negative solid tumors. In this sample, this clonotype turned up many times. This receptor's antigen is unknown. No per-base quality is available; no much larger clone lies one base away. Sequencing instrument: Illumina HiSeq 2500. To make first-strand cDNA, Superscript III was used along with a set of TRAV- and TRBV-specific primers so that both the TCRalpha and TCRbeta chains were covered. A roughly 20-cycle PCR with Phusion amplified the TCRs, pairing a constant-region primer with the adapter that was attached to the V primers. Amplification of the isolated mRNA was done with the MessageAmp II aRNA Amplification Kit, which involved a roughly 15-hour in vitro transcription at 37 degrees C. mRNA for TCR sequencing was isolated with the Dynabeads mRNA DIRECT Purification Kit. Indexed Illumina adapters were added in a second Phusion PCR of approximately 25 cycles, after which AMPure XP beads were used to purify the products. The study's processing was this. Using custom Perl scripts, TCR sequences that encoded the same protein were pooled, out-of-frame sequences were dropped, and the abundance of each clonotype was calculated. The analysis excluded TCR sequences that were supported by just one read. The metrics used to describe the repertoires included Shannon entropy, Gini index, clonality, richness, and the frequency of TCRs shared between repertoires. TCRdb reprocessing: public reads trimmed at Q25 with fastp, clones called with MiXCR, in-frame beta chains kept. Each CDR3 protein appears once, grouped with its most common genes and DNA. The V and J calls and clone size are TCRdb's, not the authors'. Counted in this sample were roughly 95,000 distinct CDR3 sequences; 20% of them appeared once. The top ten clonotypes cover 10% to 15% of the sample.

V is cut by 6 bases and J by 0 bases, and the space between the germline ends is 12 bases. The germline V gene yields SGHTA for CDR1 and FQGNSA for CDR2. The CDR3 covers 15 residues, taking in both the cysteine and the phenylalanine. Only the CDR3 part of the read is kept: 45 bases, read in frame from the first base. This material consisted of PBMCs, taken after low-dose radiotherapy plus immunotherapy. The TCR sequence derives from a female donor with ovarian cancer. Recombination linked TRBV7-2 to TRBJ2-1; the best D guess is TRBD1, with 6 bases matching. For the CDR3, the sequence is CASSSDSSSYNEQFF. The DNA reads TGTGCCAGCAGTTCGGACAGCAGCTCCTACAATGAGCAGTTCTTC.